This record looks at one T cell receptor (beta chain) sequence and its context. Its antigen remains unknown. This specimen belongs to a study of vaccination effects on CD4 cells after COVID-19. Germline V gives CDR1 SGHRS, CDR2 YFSETQ. The CDR3 is 14 residues long. With 2 bases removed from V and 4 bases from J, the gap between germline ends came to 11 bases. Produced via immunoSEQ multiplex PCR; TCRdb's table is partial and in-frame only. Of 65,000 to 90,000 clones in the sample, about 78% are singletons; the top ten hold about 11%. Study results and limitations: Common cold coronaviruses were cross-recognized by only 1 of 255 vaccine-induced clones in healthy vaccinees. Convalescent patients in the study were few, and early post-infection timepoints were absent. Clones from infection and from vaccination both contracted markedly late after vaccination.

ViraFEST expansion of antigen-specific CD4+ T cells with viral peptide pools preceded sequencing. Isolation of CD4+ T cells took place after about nine days of culture. People in the vaccine group had not been infected with SARS-CoV-2 before, and their nucleocapsid antibodies were negative. Cultures had half their medium replaced with IL-2 medium on days 3 and 7. The source was CD4+ T cells from PBMCs cultured with SARS-CoV-2 spike peptides, collected before COVID-19 vaccination. This sequence joins TRBV5-1 and TRBJ2-3; the D gene could be TRBD1 or TRBD2 (6 bases each). The receptor comes from a human donor who received a COVID-19 vaccine. Written as DNA, the CDR3 is TGCGCCAGCAGCTTCGGGGGCAGGGCAGATACGCAGTATTTT. It specifies CASSFGGRADTQYF.